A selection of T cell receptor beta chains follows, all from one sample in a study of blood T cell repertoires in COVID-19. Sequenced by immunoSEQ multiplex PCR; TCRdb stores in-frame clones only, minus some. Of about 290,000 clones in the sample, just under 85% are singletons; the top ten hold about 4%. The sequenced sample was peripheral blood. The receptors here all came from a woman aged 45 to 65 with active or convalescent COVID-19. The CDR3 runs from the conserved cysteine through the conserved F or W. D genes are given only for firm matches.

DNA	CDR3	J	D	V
TGTGCCAGCAGTAAAGCCGGGACTGGGTACAATGAGCAGTTCTTC	CASSKAGTGYNEQFF	TRBJ2-1	NA	TRBV6-1
TGTGCCAGCAGTTACTCGTCGACACCAGGAAACACCATATATTTT	CASSYSSTPGNTIYF	TRBJ1-3	NA	TRBV6-5
TGCGCCAGCAGCTTAGCGTCGTTGAACACTGAAGCTTTCTTT	CASSLASLNTEAFF	TRBJ1-1	NA	TRBV5-1
TGTGCCAGCAGCGTAGGACTAGCGGGGAGTTACGAGCAGTACTTC	CASSVGLAGSYEQYF	TRBJ2-7	TRBD2	TRBV9
TGTGCCTGTACCCGAGCTGTACTCTATGGCTACACCTTC	CACTRAVLYGYTF	TRBJ1-2	NA	TRBV30
TGTGCCAGCAGCTTAGGGTCTGGCGGGGCAACTAATGAAAAACTGTTTTTT	CASSLGSGGATNEKLFF	TRBJ1-4	NA	TRBV7-9
TGCAGCGTCGGGACAGGCGGCTACACCTTC	CSVGTGGYTF	TRBJ1-2	TRBD1	TRBV29-1
TGTGCCAGTAGTGCCGGGACAGGGTCCCTGAACACTGAAGCTTTCTTT	CASSAGTGSLNTEAFF	TRBJ1-1	TRBD1	TRBV19
TGCGCCAGCAGCTTCGGCGGGAGACTTTACGAGCAGTACTTC	CASSFGGRLYEQYF	TRBJ2-7	TRBD2	TRBV5-1
TGTGCCAGCGGTCTGGGCGCAGGGGATCAGCCCCAGCATTTT	CASGLGAGDQPQHF	TRBJ1-5	NA	TRBV2
TGCGCCAGCACCTCAACAGGGGGAGAAGCTTTCTTT	CASTSTGGEAFF	TRBJ1-1	TRBD1	TRBV5-1
TGTGCCACAGGGCCCTCCGCTGATACGCAGTATTTT	CATGPSADTQYF	TRBJ2-3	NA	TRBV6-5
TGTGCCAGCAGCATTACAGGGTACACTGAAGCTTTCTTT	CASSITGYTEAFF	TRBJ1-1	NA	TRBV7-9
TGTGCCAGCTCAACTAGACGGAGCATGAACACTGAAGCTTTCTTT	CASSTRRSMNTEAFF	TRBJ1-1	NA	TRBV18